A selection of T cell receptor beta chains follows, all from one sample in a study of blood T cell repertoires in COVID-19. Generated by immunoSEQ multiplex PCR, the TCRdb table keeps only in-frame clones and is missing some. Of fewer than 200,000 clones in the sample, 70% to 90% were seen once. Sequenced material: peripheral blood. The receptors come from a man in his sixties with active or convalescent COVID-19. The CDR3 runs from the conserved cysteine through the conserved F or W. The order of the fields is V gene, J gene, clone size, D gene, CDR3 protein. D genes are given only for firm matches. Size values are once, few and many counts, or a class for expanded clones, and some rows have none.

v_call: TRBV7-2
j_call: TRBJ1-2
clone_size: once
d_call: TRBD1
cdr3_aa: CASSRRTGIDGYTF

v_call: TRBV5-4
j_call: TRBJ2-1
clone_size: -
d_call: TRBD1
cdr3_aa: CASSPPQGANEQFF

v_call: TRBV9
j_call: TRBJ2-1
clone_size: -
d_call: -
cdr3_aa: CASSAEFGVYNEQFF

v_call: TRBV5-1
j_call: TRBJ2-3
clone_size: -
d_call: TRBD2
cdr3_aa: CASSWTSGGASTDTQYF

v_call: TRBV11-2
j_call: TRBJ1-2
clone_size: -
d_call: -
cdr3_aa: CASSPAPSRVLIGGYTF

v_call: TRBV27
j_call: TRBJ1-5
clone_size: -
d_call: -
cdr3_aa: CASGTVLNQPQHF

v_call: TRBV5-1
j_call: TRBJ2-6
clone_size: -
d_call: -
cdr3_aa: CASSLAPWTAGANVLTF

v_call: TRBV5-1
j_call: TRBJ2-3
clone_size: once
d_call: -
cdr3_aa: CASSLARDNTDTQYF

v_call: TRBV20-1
j_call: TRBJ2-7
clone_size: -
d_call: TRBD1
cdr3_aa: CSASPGTGSLQYF

v_call: TRBV11-2
j_call: TRBJ2-5
clone_size: -
d_call: TRBD2
cdr3_aa: CASGQGTSGGETQYF

v_call: TRBV5-4
j_call: TRBJ2-3
clone_size: few
d_call: TRBD2
cdr3_aa: CASSLGSGGTDTQYF

v_call: TRBV19
j_call: TRBJ1-1
clone_size: -
d_call: -
cdr3_aa: CASSPRGELEAFF

v_call: TRBV5-1
j_call: TRBJ1-5
clone_size: once
d_call: -
cdr3_aa: CASSPGIPSNQPQHF

v_call: TRBV2
j_call: TRBJ2-7
clone_size: few
d_call: -
cdr3_aa: CASSELSEQYF

v_call: TRBV2
j_call: TRBJ2-7
clone_size: -
d_call: -
cdr3_aa: CASTRDLFYEQYF

v_call: TRBV5-1
j_call: TRBJ2-1
clone_size: -
d_call: -
cdr3_aa: CASSLGGAQYNEQFF

v_call: TRBV6-2/TRBV6-3
j_call: TRBJ1-5
clone_size: -
d_call: -
cdr3_aa: CASSSPARAQHF

v_call: TRBV21-1
j_call: TRBJ1-2
clone_size: -
d_call: -
cdr3_aa: CASSGQGASDYGYTF

v_call: TRBV4-1
j_call: TRBJ2-1
clone_size: many
d_call: TRBD1
cdr3_aa: CASSPWTGKNNEQFF

v_call: TRBV6-5
j_call: TRBJ2-7
clone_size: -
d_call: TRBD2
cdr3_aa: CASSYSGGASSYEQYF

v_call: TRBV12-3/TRBV12-4
j_call: TRBJ1-4
clone_size: -
d_call: -
cdr3_aa: CAITGNRNEKLFF

v_call: TRBV5-8
j_call: TRBJ2-7
clone_size: many
d_call: -
cdr3_aa: CASSFSFLINREQYF

v_call: TRBV6-1
j_call: TRBJ1-2
clone_size: -
d_call: -
cdr3_aa: CASSESSGIYGYTF

v_call: TRBV15
j_call: TRBJ2-3
clone_size: -
d_call: -
cdr3_aa: CATSTPRGRGPKGTDTQYF

v_call: TRBV7-6
j_call: TRBJ1-6
clone_size: -
d_call: TRBD1
cdr3_aa: CASSLTTGRDNSPLHF

v_call: TRBV28
j_call: TRBJ2-5
clone_size: once
d_call: TRBD2
cdr3_aa: CASKPSGGAETQYF

v_call: TRBV27
j_call: TRBJ1-2
clone_size: -
d_call: -
cdr3_aa: CASSSGGYGYTF

v_call: TRBV6-6
j_call: TRBJ1-5
clone_size: -
d_call: -
cdr3_aa: CASSQSRTSNQPQHF

v_call: TRBV28
j_call: TRBJ2-2
clone_size: -
d_call: -
cdr3_aa: CASRRTANTGELFF

v_call: TRBV30
j_call: TRBJ2-2
clone_size: -
d_call: -
cdr3_aa: CAWSVYSSGELFF

v_call: TRBV7-8
j_call: TRBJ1-5
clone_size: -
d_call: TRBD1
cdr3_aa: CASSLRDSQPGQPQHF

v_call: TRBV5-6
j_call: TRBJ1-5
clone_size: -
d_call: -
cdr3_aa: CASSLVDSNQPQHF

v_call: TRBV4-2
j_call: TRBJ2-2
clone_size: -
d_call: -
cdr3_aa: CASSHVEPVIGELFF

v_call: TRBV6-5
j_call: TRBJ1-6
clone_size: -
d_call: -
cdr3_aa: CASRTRDLINSPLHF

v_call: TRBV2
j_call: TRBJ1-1
clone_size: -
d_call: TRBD1
cdr3_aa: CASSRRTGTEAFF

v_call: TRBV5-1
j_call: TRBJ1-6
clone_size: -
d_call: -
cdr3_aa: CASSSGSNNSPLHF

v_call: TRBV5-5
j_call: TRBJ1-2
clone_size: -
d_call: -
cdr3_aa: CASSLYLQGTYGYTF

v_call: TRBV10-2
j_call: TRBJ2-3
clone_size: -
d_call: TRBD1
cdr3_aa: CASSEEPGGTQYF

v_call: TRBV6-6
j_call: TRBJ2-2
clone_size: -
d_call: TRBD1
cdr3_aa: CASTNRGLNTGELFF

v_call: TRBV19
j_call: TRBJ1-1
clone_size: -
d_call: -
cdr3_aa: CASSSVGKGWNTEAFF

v_call: TRBV6-5
j_call: TRBJ2-2
clone_size: few
d_call: TRBD1
cdr3_aa: CASRTGGADGELFF

v_call: TRBV19
j_call: TRBJ1-1
clone_size: -
d_call: -
cdr3_aa: CASSTTLGQRYTEAFF

v_call: TRBV6-5
j_call: TRBJ1-1
clone_size: -
d_call: -
cdr3_aa: CASSYSNSGAGEAFF

v_call: TRBV7-9
j_call: TRBJ2-5
clone_size: -
d_call: TRBD2
cdr3_aa: CASSTTSSGVETQYF

v_call: TRBV6-1
j_call: TRBJ1-2
clone_size: -
d_call: TRBD1
cdr3_aa: CASSEAGTGATGYTF

v_call: TRBV9
j_call: TRBJ1-1
clone_size: -
d_call: -
cdr3_aa: CASSLSGQNTEAFF

v_call: TRBV12-3/TRBV12-4
j_call: TRBJ2-7
clone_size: -
d_call: -
cdr3_aa: CASSLAGAYEQYF

v_call: TRBV2
j_call: TRBJ2-2
clone_size: -
d_call: TRBD1
cdr3_aa: CASSVAGGNTGELFF

v_call: TRBV5-8
j_call: TRBJ2-6
clone_size: once
d_call: -
cdr3_aa: CASSQRGFGANVLTF